Only a few counts were recorded for the clone carrying this T cell receptor (beta chain). This sample was taken from a study of CD8+CD57+ T cells in acquired aplastic anemia. For CDR3 and TCR beta VDJ profiling, genomic DNA was the template used. TCRdb passed the reads through MiXCR, listing each CDR3 protein once. The table lists 150,000 to 200,000 distinct CDR3 sequences, 46% of them singletons. Trimming shortened V by 2 bases and J by 5 bases, and 11 bases separated the two germline ends. Germline V gene data show CDR1 as ENHRY and CDR2 as SYGVKD. The CDR3 covers 14 residues. The clonotype was recovered from a human donor in good health. The sample comprised sorted CD4+, CD8+, or CD8+CD57+ T cells (not recorded which) from PBMCs. The rearrangement uses TRBV10-3 and TRBJ2-3, with D possibly matching TRBD2 (6 bases). CDR3 DNA sequence: TGTGCCATCAGTGAGGCTAGCGATGGAGATACGCAGTATTTT. It yields the protein CAISEASDGDTQYF.